Included here is one T cell receptor (beta chain) sequence, with context. This entry belongs to a study of blood T cell repertoires in COVID-19. Study-wide background: The United States, Italy and Spain supplied acute and convalescent COVID-19 samples. PBMCs, B-cell-depleted T cells, or T cells were the source of the cDNA or gDNA that made up the material.

Here immunoSEQ multiplex PCR was the method, and the copy in TCRdb shows in-frame clones only, minus some. In the table there are tens of thousands of clones, about 85% of which are singletons. V lost 6 bases and J 0 bases, leaving 12 bases between the germline ends. This CDR3 has 15 residues. Germline V gene sequence: CDR1 LNHDA, CDR2 SQIVND (reference sequence). The sequence was collected from a man between 45 and 60 years old with active COVID-19. The sequencing input was peripheral blood. V gene TRBV19 combines with J gene TRBJ1-3; D remains ambiguous. This chain's CDR3 is CASRTHDFSGNTIYF. DNA of the CDR3: TGTGCCAGTAGGACGCACGACTTCTCTGGAAACACCATATATTTT.